This T cell receptor (beta chain) came from a study of blood T cell repertoires in COVID-19. Study details: Material from acute and convalescent COVID-19 was sourced from the United States, Italy and Spain. PBMCs, B-cell-depleted T cells, or T cells provided the cDNA or gDNA that made up the material.

In the study's own analysis: Researchers report that nucleated cell counts were estimated from reference gene primer amplification. Only in-frame clones appear in the TCRdb table, and some are missing; sequencing was by immunoSEQ multiplex PCR. The V and J calls and clone size were taken over from that table, and D and trimming were inferred from the DNA. The table has around 63,000 clones, approximately 79% seen once; the top ten hold about 32%. The CDR3 covers 16 residues. Unmatched junction bases numbered 7, after V lost 0 bases and J lost 9 bases. Germline loops: CDR1 KGHDR, CDR2 SFDVKD. This chain links TRBV24-1 with TRBJ1-6, with 7 positions matching TRBD1. Sequencing was performed on peripheral blood. This TCR came from a human donor in a cohort sampled during active COVID-19. The CDR3 region has the DNA TGTGCCACCAGTGATTTGCTTGCGCGGGACAGTTCACCCCTCCACTTT. Protein sequence: CATSDLLARDSSPLHF.